These 26 T cell receptor beta chains share one sample of origin, sequenced in a study of Ad26.COV2.S vaccination and SARS-CoV-2 variants. Regarding treatment: some 20 received Ad26.COV2.S at low or high dose, single or two shots; 5 received placebo; per-sample allocation not given. After the first vaccine or placebo injection, samples were drawn on day 63. Only in-frame clones appear in the TCRdb table, and some are missing; sequencing was by immunoSEQ multiplex PCR. The sample lists some 390,000 clones, 88% occurring once. The sample consisted of peripheral blood, taken in a trial of Ad26.COV2.S vaccine versus placebo. The receptors shown here come from a person between 18 and 59 years old who received the Ad26.COV2.S COVID-19 vaccine or a placebo.

This rearrangement joins TRBV3-1 (or the pseudogene TRBV3-2) to TRBJ2-2; no firm D call. This CDR3 region has 12 residues. Germline lookup yields CDR1 LGHDT and CDR2 YNNKEL (reference sequence). Trimming took off 4 bases at V and 6 bases at J, with 6 bases between the two ends. The DNA for the CDR3 is TGTGCCAGCAGCCTGCAGGCCGGGGAGCTGTTTTTT. Translated: CASSLQAGELFF.

The gene calls are TRBV5-6 and TRBJ2-1; TRBD2 agrees at 14 bases. The CDR3 is made up of 16 amino acids. Per the germline V gene, CDR1 is SGHDT and CDR2 is YYEEEE. Unmatched junction bases numbered 7, after V lost 4 bases and J lost 7 bases. The CDR3 region has the DNA TGTGCCAGCAGCGGATGGACTAGCGGGGGGACGAATGAGCAGTTCTTC. Translating it yields CASSGWTSGGTNEQFF.

The V gene is TRBV19, the J gene TRBJ2-1; 8 positions match TRBD1. Unmatched junction bases numbered 8, after V lost 6 bases and J lost 4 bases. CDR1 is LNHDA and CDR2 is SQIVND in the germline V gene (reference sequence). The CDR3 is made up of 15 amino acids. CDR3 DNA sequence: TGTGCCAGTAGACAACAGGGGGAAGGATACAATGAGCAGTTCTTC. It specifies CASRQQGEGYNEQFF.

This clone is a singleton in its sample. J is TRBJ2-3 and V is TRBV7-9; D gene unclear. V lost 5 bases to trimming and J lost 2 bases, with 5 bases between them. The CDR3 length is 12 residues. Germline V gene sequence: CDR1 SEHNR, CDR2 FQNEAQ (reference sequence). The CDR3 loop is CASSQVTDTQYF. The CDR3 DNA follows: TGTGCCAGCAGCCAAGTCACAGATACGCAGTATTTT.

This chain connects TRBV19 to TRBJ1-5, with D possibly TRBD1 on 6 matching bases. Germline CDR1 reads LNHDA; CDR2 reads SQIVND (reference sequence). The germline V and J ends were trimmed by 0 bases and 4 bases, with 10 bases remaining between them. There are 15 residues in the CDR3. Here the CDR3 DNA reads TGTGCCAGTAGTATAGAGGGGGGCAGAAATCAGCCCCAGCATTTT. It codes for CASSIEGGRNQPQHF.

The chain combines TRBV12-3 or TRBV12-4 with TRBJ2-7; 7 bases are shared with TRBD1. Trimming at V came to 4 bases and at J to 11 bases, leaving 8 bases not matched to a gene. The CDR3 covers 12 residues. Here the CDR3 DNA reads TGTGCCAGCAGTTCGGGACAGTCCATGGAGTACTTC. Its translation is CASSSGQSMEYF.

The chain couples TRBV6-2 or TRBV6-3 to TRBJ1-5; the D is unclear. The CDR3 is made up of 14 amino acids. V was clipped by 6 bases and J by 7 bases, with 16 bases between them. Per the germline V gene, CDR1 is MNHEY and CDR2 is SVGEGT. The CDR3 coding sequence is TGTGCCAGCAGCAGACCTCAAGTGGTCCAGCCCCAGCATTTT. Translation: CASSRPQVVQPQHF.

The rearrangement uses TRBV11-2 and TRBJ1-6, with D uncertain. V gave up 3 bases and J gave up 7 bases, with 10 bases separating them. This CDR3 spans 14 amino acids. The V gene's germline CDR1 is SGHAT and CDR2 FQNNGV. Here the CDR3 DNA reads TGTGCCAGCAGCTTTGTCGTGTTGAATTCACCCCTCCACTTT. It codes for CASSFVVLNSPLHF. The full variable domain, completed using reference TRBV11-2 and TRBJ1-6, is EAGVAQSPRYKIIEKRQSVAFWCNPISGHATLYWYQQILGQGPKLLIQFQNNGVVDDSQLPKDRFSAERLKGVDSTLKIQPAKLEDSAVYLCASSFVVLNSPLHFGNGTRLTVT.

Concerning this clone itself: The same CDR3 can be traced to other DNA sequences in this sample. The chain links TRBV7-2 to TRBJ1-3, with a tentative D call TRBD1 (5 bases). CDR3 size: 15 residues. The V end was cut by 1 base, the J end by 4 bases, with 11 bases between. Germline V gene lookup returns CDR1 SGHTA and CDR2 FQGNSA. CDR3 loop: CASSLVGGSGNTIYF. For the CDR3, the DNA is TGTGCCAGCAGCTTAGTTGGGGGATCCGGAAACACCATATATTTT.

The chain carries TRBV18 and TRBJ1-2; no firm D call. Trimming removed 1 base from V and 2 bases from J, with 8 bases in between. CDR1 KGHSH and CDR2 LQKENI come from the germline V gene. This CDR3 has 14 residues. CDR3 sequence reads: CASSPQSGNYGYTF. The CDR3 bases are TGTGCCAGCTCACCACAATCGGGAAACTATGGCTACACCTTC.

This chain links TRBV4-1 with TRBJ2-7; TRBD2 matches 15 bases. Germline CDR1 and CDR2: MGHRA and YSYEKL. The CDR3 length is 19 residues. V shed 4 bases, J shed 0 bases, and the junction held 10 bases outside the gene matches. Here the CDR3 DNA reads TGCGCCAGCAGCCTGGGACTAGCGGGGGGCCATGCTACCTCCTACGAGCAGTACTTC. Its protein is CASSLGLAGGHATSYEQYF.

The sample holds a few counts of this clone. V is TRBV2 and J is TRBJ1-1; D is possibly TRBD1 (5 bases). Trimming removed 6 bases at V and 3 bases at J, with 29 bases between. In germline, CDR1 is SNHLY, CDR2 FYNNEI. This CDR3 is 19 amino acids long. The CDR3: CASRALGIGTEVRDTEAFF. CDR3 nucleotides: TGTGCCAGCAGGGCGCTGGGTATCGGGACGGAGGTGCGGGACACTGAAGCTTTCTTT.

The chain is built from TRBV6-5 and TRBJ2-1; D is perhaps TRBD2 (6 bases). With 5 bases removed from V and 5 bases from J, the gap between germline ends came to 16 bases. This CDR3 spans 15 amino acids. The germline V gene has CDR1 MNHEY and CDR2 SVGAGI. Here the CDR3 reads CASSKQGGLNNEQFF. CDR3 sequence (DNA): TGTGCCAGCAGTAAGCAAGGAGGGCTAAACAATGAGCAGTTCTTC.

The chain links TRBV6-2 or TRBV6-3 to TRBJ2-7, with TRBD2 identical over 7 bases. Germline CDR1 MNHEY, CDR2 SVGEGT. V trimming: 2 bases; J trimming: 1 base; junction bases outside the gene matches: 23. The CDR3 is 21 amino acids. The CDR3 protein is CASSYTLGGTKALGRSYEQYF. CDR3 nucleotides: TGTGCCAGCAGTTACACCTTGGGGGGGACGAAGGCATTGGGACGGTCCTACGAGCAGTACTTC.

The chain recombines TRBV19 with TRBJ1-4; 7 bases agree with TRBD1. Germline CDR1 LNHDA, CDR2 SQIVND (reference sequence). The CDR3 is made up of 15 amino acids. The junction had 12 bases not matched to a gene; V was cut back by 7 bases and J by 7 bases. CDR3 loop: CASIGPGTASEKLFF. CDR3 in DNA: TGTGCCAGTATCGGGCCAGGGACAGCCTCTGAAAAACTGTTTTTT.

The chain couples TRBV7-8 to TRBJ2-1, with 7 bases identical to TRBD1. Germline-derived CDR1 and CDR2 are SGHVS and FQNEAQ. The CDR3 totals 16 residues. The J segment lost 9 bases and the V segment lost 7 bases, leaving 18 bases of the junction unmatched. In DNA form, the CDR3 reads TGTGCCAGCATCGCCTCCCGACAGGGCATCGACGCTGAGCAGTTCTTC. Residues: CASIASRQGIDAEQFF.

This chain joins TRBV3-1 (or the pseudogene TRBV3-2) and TRBJ2-3; TRBD2 aligns across 10 bases. Germline V gene sequence: CDR1 LGHDT, CDR2 YNNKEL (reference sequence). The CDR3 contains 17 residues. V lost 0 bases, J lost 5 bases, and 8 bases stayed unmatched. CDR3 sequence reads: CASSQELAGRKGDTQYF. CDR3 nucleotides: TGTGCCAGCAGCCAAGAACTAGCGGGGAGGAAAGGAGATACGCAGTATTTT.

The genes are TRBV7-9 and TRBJ2-7; TRBD1 matches 11 bases. From germline, CDR1 is SEHNR and CDR2 FQNEAQ (reference sequence). The CDR3 length is 14 residues. V dropped 7 bases and J dropped 3; count of bases not matched to a gene: 5. The CDR3 reads CASMLGTGGYEQYF. The CDR3 DNA reads TGTGCCAGCATGCTCGGGACAGGGGGCTACGAGCAGTACTTC.

This chain joins TRBV20-1 and TRBJ1-4; no clear D gene. Trimming took off 6 bases at V and 6 bases at J, with 8 bases between the two ends. Germline CDR1 and CDR2: DFQATT and SNEGSKA (reference sequence). The CDR3 covers 11 residues. The CDR3 sequence: CSAWGYEKLFF. The CDR3 nucleotides read TGCAGTGCCTGGGGATATGAAAAACTGTTTTTT.

The chain has TRBV6-1 and TRBJ2-5, with a tentative D call TRBD2 (6 bases). Trimming removed 3 bases at V and 0 bases at J, with 14 bases between. This CDR3 contains 16 residues. Germline CDR1 reads MNHNS; CDR2 reads SASEGT. Here the CDR3 DNA reads TGTGCCAGCAGTGACCTTGCGGGGAGGAACCAAGAGACCCAGTACTTC. The encoded protein is CASSDLAGRNQETQYF.

The gene calls are TRBV3-1 (or the pseudogene TRBV3-2) and TRBJ2-5; 9 bases map to TRBD2. Germline lookup yields CDR1 LGHDT and CDR2 YNNKEL (reference sequence). The CDR3 is 16 amino acids. With V trimmed by 6 bases and J by 4 bases, 12 bases remained unmatched. CDR3 protein: CASSRLAGGPGETQYF. In DNA form, the CDR3 reads TGTGCCAGCAGTAGGCTGGCGGGGGGGCCGGGAGAGACCCAGTACTTC.

This chain connects TRBV15 to TRBJ2-5, with a weak D call TRBD2 (6 bases). V gave up 5 bases and J gave up 4 bases, with 14 bases separating them. This CDR3 has 14 amino acids. CDR1 is LNHNV and CDR2 is YYDKDF in the germline V gene (reference sequence). For the CDR3, the DNA is TGTGCCACCAGCCTCATGCGGGGTTCAGAGACCCAGTACTTC. It encodes CATSLMRGSETQYF.

J is TRBJ1-4 and V is TRBV29-1; 7 bases agree with TRBD1. CDR3 length equals 12 residues. The V gene's germline CDR1 is SQVTM and CDR2 ANQGSEA. V lost 6 bases to trimming and J lost 7 bases; unmatched junction nucleotides: 5. The chain's CDR3 is CSVRDRGEKLFF. The CDR3 DNA reads as TGCAGCGTCCGGGACAGAGGTGAAAAACTGTTTTTT.

V is TRBV5-4 and J is TRBJ2-3, with 8 positions matching TRBD2. Germline-derived CDR1 and CDR2 are SGHNT and YYREEE (reference sequence). This CDR3 contains 15 residues. V shed 4 bases, J shed 13 bases, and the junction held 17 bases outside the gene matches. The CDR3 loop is CASSLPGAGGGAEYF. The CDR3 coding sequence is TGTGCCAGCAGCCTTCCGGGGGCGGGGGGCGGCGCGGAGTATTTT.

This sequence joins TRBV5-1 and TRBJ2-7, with TRBD1 matching 7 bases. The V segment lost 4 bases and the J segment 3 bases; nucleotides outside the gene matches: 10. Germline CDR1 SGHRS, CDR2 YFSETQ. CDR3 length equals 15 residues. This CDR3 reads CASSPGTEEVYEQYF. CDR3 nucleotides: TGCGCCAGCAGCCCCGGGACAGAGGAGGTCTACGAGCAGTACTTC.

The chain has TRBV19 and TRBJ2-1, with 9 bases lining up with TRBD2. The V segment lost 6 bases and the J segment 5 bases; nucleotides outside the gene matches: 8. Germline lookup yields CDR1 LNHDA and CDR2 SQIVND (reference sequence). The CDR3 is made up of 15 amino acids. Written as DNA, the CDR3 is TGTGCCAGTAGCCAGCTAGCGGGATCCCACAATGAGCAGTTCTTC. Amino acids: CASSQLAGSHNEQFF.